This T cell receptor beta chain was sequenced during a study of shared clonotypes between healthy human individuals. Study-wide findings and caveats: Tissues were not sampled, only blood, and their repertoires likely differ. When naive CD4 clonotypes were compared across a few donors, around 4.6% were shared.

Roughly 27,000 T cell genomes, or approximately 190 ng DNA, went into the sorted-subset replicate PCRs. The data were produced by immunoSEQ multiplex PCR, yet TCRdb's version contains in-frame clones alone and is incomplete. The sample shows around 2.3 million clones, around 95% of them seen only once. A remark on this clone: Its antigen is undetermined. At one boundary the junction diverges from the germline segment, which might be a read error.

The germline gives CDR1 SNHLY, CDR2 FYNNEI. The CDR3 spans 13 residues. Specimen: naive CD4+ T cells sorted from blood. Subset specified: CD45RA+ positively selected. V usage is TRBV2 and J usage is TRBJ2-5; no reliable D call. The receptor's source is a man in his late teens or twenties in good health. The CDR3 loop reads CASMTYEQGTQYF. The CDR3 bases are TGTGCCAGCATGACTTACGAGCAAGGGACCCAGTACTTC.